The subject of this entry is one T cell receptor (beta chain). This receptor's antigen is unknown. Base qualities were left out, and no much larger clone turns up one base away. This sample is drawn from a study of technical replicates of blood from a few donors (TCRdb year 2017). Receptor amplification or capture employed the immunoSEQ multiplex PCR assay. TCRdb holds this immuneACCESS table with in-frame rearrangements only. Some clones are missing; in checked studies, unresolved V genes explain under half, and the rest has no known cause. The sample yields tens of thousands of clones; around 86% were counted once. The ten largest make up about 5% of the sample. Trimmed from V: 7 bases; trimmed from J: 0 bases; junction bases lacking a gene match: 3. The CDR3 holds 15 amino acids from the cysteine to the phenylalanine. Solely the CDR3 DNA is kept, with 45 bases framed from the first base. CDR1 and CDR2 are drawn from the germline V gene (reference sequence): PRHDT, FYEKMQ.

The rearranged segments are TRBV13 and TRBJ2-2, with TRBD1 matching 9 junction bases. The sequenced sample was PBMCs. The sequence was obtained from a human donor in good health. Some clones in this sample may be carry-over from other donors' samples. The CDR3 region: CASNRQGANTGELFF. The nucleotide sequence is given as TGTGCCAGCAACCGACAGGGGGCGAACACCGGGGAGCTGTTTTTT.